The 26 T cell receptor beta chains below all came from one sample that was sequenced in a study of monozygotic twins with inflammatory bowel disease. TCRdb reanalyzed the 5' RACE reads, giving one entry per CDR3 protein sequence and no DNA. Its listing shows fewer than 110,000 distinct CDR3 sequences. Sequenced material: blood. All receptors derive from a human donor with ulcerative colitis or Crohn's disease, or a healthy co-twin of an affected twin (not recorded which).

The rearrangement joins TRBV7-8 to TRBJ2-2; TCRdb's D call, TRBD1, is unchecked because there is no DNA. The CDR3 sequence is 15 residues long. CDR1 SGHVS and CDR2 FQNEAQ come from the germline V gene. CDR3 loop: CASSLTLLGPGELFF.

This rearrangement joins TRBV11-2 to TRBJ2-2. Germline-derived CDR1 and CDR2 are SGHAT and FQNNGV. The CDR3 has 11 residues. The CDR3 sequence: CASSQAGGLFF.

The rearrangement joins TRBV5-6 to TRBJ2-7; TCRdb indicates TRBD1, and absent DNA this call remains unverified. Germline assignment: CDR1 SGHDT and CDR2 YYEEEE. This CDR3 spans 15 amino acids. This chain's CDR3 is CASSKLTGSRYEQYF.

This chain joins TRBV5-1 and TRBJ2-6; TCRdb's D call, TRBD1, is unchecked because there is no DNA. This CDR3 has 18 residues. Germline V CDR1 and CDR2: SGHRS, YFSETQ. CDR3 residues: CASSLSGYRFSGANVLTF.

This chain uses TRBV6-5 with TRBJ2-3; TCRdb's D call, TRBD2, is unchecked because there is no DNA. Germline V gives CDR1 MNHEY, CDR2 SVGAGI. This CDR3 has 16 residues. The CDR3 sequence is CASSYQGEVPTDTQYF.

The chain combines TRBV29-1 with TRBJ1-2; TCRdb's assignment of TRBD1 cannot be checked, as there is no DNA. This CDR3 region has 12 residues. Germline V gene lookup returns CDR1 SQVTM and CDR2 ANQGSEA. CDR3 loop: CSAYDSSYGYTF.

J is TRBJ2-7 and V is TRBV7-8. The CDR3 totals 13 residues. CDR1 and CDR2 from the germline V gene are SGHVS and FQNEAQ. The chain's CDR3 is CASSLAPPTEQYF.

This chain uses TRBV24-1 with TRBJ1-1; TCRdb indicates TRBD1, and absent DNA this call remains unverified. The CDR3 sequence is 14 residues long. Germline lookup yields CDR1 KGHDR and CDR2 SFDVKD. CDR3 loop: CATSDVTGARGAFF.

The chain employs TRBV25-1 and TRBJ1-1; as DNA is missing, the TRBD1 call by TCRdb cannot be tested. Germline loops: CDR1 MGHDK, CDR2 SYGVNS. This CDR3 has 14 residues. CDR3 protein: CASSDGGFSTEAFF.

The CDR3: CASSYTVGTDTQYF. The chain combines TRBV6-5 with TRBJ2-3. In germline, CDR1 is MNHEY, CDR2 SVGAGI. CDR3 size: 14 residues.

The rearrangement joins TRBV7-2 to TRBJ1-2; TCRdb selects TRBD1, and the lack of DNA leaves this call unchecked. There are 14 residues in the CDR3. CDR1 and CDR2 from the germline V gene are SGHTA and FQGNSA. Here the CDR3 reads CASSRASPYYGYTF.

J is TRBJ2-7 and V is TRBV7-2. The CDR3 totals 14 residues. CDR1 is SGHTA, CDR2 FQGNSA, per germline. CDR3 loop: CASSADGTNYEQYF.

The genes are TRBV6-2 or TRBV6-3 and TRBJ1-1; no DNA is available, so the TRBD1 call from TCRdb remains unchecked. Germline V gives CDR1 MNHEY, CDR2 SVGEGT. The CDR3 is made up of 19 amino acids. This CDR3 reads CASSNRDKNPRRMNTEAFF.

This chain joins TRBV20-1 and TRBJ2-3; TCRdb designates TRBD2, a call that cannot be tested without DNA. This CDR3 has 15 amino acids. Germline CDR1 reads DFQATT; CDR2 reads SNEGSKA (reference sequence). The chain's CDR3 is CSATAGTSGGMGQYF.

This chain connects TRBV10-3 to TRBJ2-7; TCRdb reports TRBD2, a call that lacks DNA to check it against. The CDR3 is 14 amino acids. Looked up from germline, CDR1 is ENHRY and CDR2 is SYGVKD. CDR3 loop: CAIMGRGGRSEQYF.

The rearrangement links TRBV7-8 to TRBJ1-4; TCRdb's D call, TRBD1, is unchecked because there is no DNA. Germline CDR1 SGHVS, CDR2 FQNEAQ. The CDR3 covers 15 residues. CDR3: CASSPLTGVAEKLFF.

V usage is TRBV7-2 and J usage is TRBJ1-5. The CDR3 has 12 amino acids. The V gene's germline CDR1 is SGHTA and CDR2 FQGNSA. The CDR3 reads CASSWGGQPQHF.

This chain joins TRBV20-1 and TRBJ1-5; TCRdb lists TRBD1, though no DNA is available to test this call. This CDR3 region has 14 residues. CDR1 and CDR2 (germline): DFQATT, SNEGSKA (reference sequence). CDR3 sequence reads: CSARRPGQDQPQHF.

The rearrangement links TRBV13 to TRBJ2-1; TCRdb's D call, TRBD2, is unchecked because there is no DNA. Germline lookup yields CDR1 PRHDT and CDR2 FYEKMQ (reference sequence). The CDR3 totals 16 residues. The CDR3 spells CASSPLAGGSYNEQFF.

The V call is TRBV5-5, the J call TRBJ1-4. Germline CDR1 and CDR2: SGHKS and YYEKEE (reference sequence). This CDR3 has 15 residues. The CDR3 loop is CASSLLLQINEKLFF.

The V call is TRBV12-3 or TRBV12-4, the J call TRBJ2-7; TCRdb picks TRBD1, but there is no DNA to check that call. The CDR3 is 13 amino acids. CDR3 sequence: CASRPTGTYEQYF.

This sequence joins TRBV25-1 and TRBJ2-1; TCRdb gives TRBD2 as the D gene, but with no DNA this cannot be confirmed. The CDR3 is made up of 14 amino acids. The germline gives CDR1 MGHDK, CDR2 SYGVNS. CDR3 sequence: CASSDVTEAHEQFF.

CDR3 in amino acids: CASSQVLTSGGPNEQFF. The chain recombines TRBV4-3 with TRBJ2-1; the TCRdb D gene call, TRBD2, has no DNA to confirm it. Germline assignment: CDR1 LGHNA and CDR2 YSLEER. The CDR3 runs to 17 residues.

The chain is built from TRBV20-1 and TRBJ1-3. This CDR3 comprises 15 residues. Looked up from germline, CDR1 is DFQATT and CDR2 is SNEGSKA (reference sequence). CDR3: CSARRSSQYGNTIYF.

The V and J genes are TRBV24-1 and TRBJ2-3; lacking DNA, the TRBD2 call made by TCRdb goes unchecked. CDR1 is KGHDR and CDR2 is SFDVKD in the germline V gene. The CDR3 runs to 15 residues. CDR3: CATRGLAGATDTQYF.

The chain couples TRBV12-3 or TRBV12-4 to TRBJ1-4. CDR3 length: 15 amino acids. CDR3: CASSFVGWTNEKLFF.